The clone carrying this T cell receptor (beta chain) was counted ten times or more. Indicated time point: newly diagnosed GD, antithyroid drugs for less than 3 months. Scientists built the TCR library using RNA that was extracted from PBMCs. This sample was included in a study of regulatory T cells in long-lasting Graves disease. The authors built TCR beta libraries using iRepertoire HTBI primers and Arm-PCR of CDR3 regions. One entry per CDR3 protein, called by TCRdb with MiXCR from the multiplex PCR reads. The table records around 250,000 distinct CDR3 sequences, about 18% of them present only once. Germline CDR1 reads SGHAT; CDR2 reads FQDESV (reference sequence). Trimming left V 0 bases short and J 4 bases short, with 10 bases between. The CDR3 runs 14 residues. The data also belong to a second study, concerning T cells in Graves' hyperthyroidism and ophthalmopathy. That work contributes: Aged 18 to 65, the patients had hyperthyroidism that was newly diagnosed and had lasted under 2 months. The primer set for the first-round RT-PCR of the TCR CDR3 was HTBI.

The chain joins TRBV11-1 to TRBJ2-7, with D perhaps TRBD1 (5 bases). This sample comprised peripheral blood mononuclear cells (PBMCs), obtained at new diagnosis, from a patient treated with antithyroid drugs. The TCR sequence derives from a woman in her twenties or thirties with Graves disease. The CDR3 here is CASSLARDEYEQYF. CDR3 nucleotide sequence: TGTGCCAGCAGCTTAGCCAGGGATGAGTACGAGCAGTACTTC.